Listed here are 8 T cell receptor beta chains from one sample, sequenced in a study of cytomegalovirus exposure and HLA in healthy donors. Sequenced by immunoSEQ multiplex PCR; TCRdb stores in-frame clones only, minus some. The table lists about 56,000 clones, 90% to 95% of them singletons. The material sequenced was PBMCs. Receptors originate from a man aged 18 to 29 in good health and CMV-seronegative.

The V and J genes are TRBV28 and TRBJ2-7; D is perhaps TRBD1 (6 bases). The CDR3 consists of 13 residues. Trimming removed 6 bases from V and 3 bases from J, with 12 bases in between. Per the germline V gene, CDR1 is MDHEN and CDR2 is SYDVKM. Written as DNA, the CDR3 is TGTGCCAGCAGCGGCCAGGGGATCTACGAGCAGTACTTC. Translation: CASSGQGIYEQYF.

There are a few counts of this clone. The rearrangement links TRBV6-6 to TRBJ2-7; 13 positions match TRBD2. V was pared by 4 bases and J by 7 bases, with 1 base of the junction left unmatched. Germline CDR1 and CDR2: MNHNY and SVGAGI (reference sequence). The CDR3 length is 13 residues. The CDR3: CASSSGLAGEQYF. In DNA form, the CDR3 reads TGTGCCAGCAGTTCGGGACTAGCGGGGGAGCAGTACTTC.

The rearrangement links TRBV27 to TRBJ2-7; 9 nucleotides agree with TRBD1. This CDR3 comprises 14 residues. Germline CDR1 MNHEY, CDR2 SMNVEV (reference sequence). After removal of 2 bases from V and 3 bases from J, the junction contained 2 bases not matched to a gene. The CDR3 loop reads CASSLTTGGYEQYF. As DNA, the CDR3 is TGTGCCAGCAGTTTAACGACAGGGGGCTACGAGCAGTACTTC.

This chain links TRBV11-2 with TRBJ2-1; 7 bases match TRBD1. Germline V gene sequence: CDR1 SGHAT, CDR2 FQNNGV. The V gene end was trimmed by 0 bases and the J gene end by 10 bases; junction bases not matched to a gene: 0. The CDR3 has 12 amino acids. The CDR3 DNA reads TGTGCCAGCAGCTTAGAAGGGGGCGAGCAGTTCTTC. As protein: CASSLEGGEQFF. The full variable domain, its missing parts supplied by reference TRBV11-2 and TRBJ2-1, is EAGVAQSPRYKIIEKRQSVAFWCNPISGHATLYWYQQILGQGPKLLIQFQNNGVVDDSQLPKDRFSAERLKGVDSTLKIQPAKLEDSAVYLCASSLEGGEQFFGPGTRLTVL.

The rearrangement joins TRBV18 to TRBJ2-1; D is uncertain. V lost 3 bases, J lost 12 bases, and 18 bases lay in between. The germline gives CDR1 KGHSH, CDR2 LQKENI. The CDR3 consists of 14 residues. The DNA of the CDR3 is TGTGCCAGCTCACCTTCCGTTGCGGCCTTTTTGCAGTTCTTC. Translated, it gives CASSPSVAAFLQFF.

The chain joins TRBV28 to TRBJ2-3, with TRBD2 matching 7 bases. In germline, CDR1 is MDHEN, CDR2 SYDVKM. J was trimmed by 2 bases and V by 2 bases; bases with no gene match: 7. This CDR3 has 16 residues. The CDR3 sequence: CASSLIRSGVTDTQYF. In nucleotides, the CDR3 is TGTGCCAGCAGTTTAATCCGGAGCGGGGTCACAGATACGCAGTATTTT.

The CDR3 is CASSKTAGGTEAFF. CDR3 DNA: TGTGCCAGCAGCAAAACCGCCGGGGGGACTGAAGCTTTCTTT. The chain links TRBV7-9 to TRBJ1-1; D might be TRBD1 (5 bases). This CDR3 spans 14 amino acids. The ends were cut back, 5 bases at V and 5 bases at J, with 15 bases in the middle. Germline V gives CDR1 SEHNR, CDR2 FQNEAQ (reference sequence).

This sequence joins TRBV6-1 and TRBJ1-5, with 8 nucleotides matching TRBD1. J lost 6 bases, V lost 0 bases, and 7 bases had no gene match. CDR1 and CDR2 from the germline V gene are MNHNS and SASEGT. There are 16 residues in the CDR3. In DNA form, the CDR3 reads TGTGCCAGCAGTGAAGCGACCGGACAGGGTGGTCAGCCCCAGCATTTT. Protein: CASSEATGQGGQPQHF.